This T cell receptor (beta chain) was documented in a study of cytomegalovirus exposure and HLA in healthy donors (dated by TCRdb to 2015 to 2018). General notes on the study: An earlier analysis of fewer than 750 of the donors reported 276 Gb of sequence data and around 120 million unique TCR beta sequences obtained from about 180 million T cells. Among 398 genotyped donors of the cohort, an average of around 240,000 unique TCR beta nucleotide sequences were sequenced per donor, roughly 20% of them non-productive. HLA typing covered class I and class II loci at four-digit resolution. A separate validation cohort of 100 to 150 different subjects was used in addition to the roughly 700-subject first cohort. The T cell repertoires of around 670 subjects were profiled by immunosequencing and related to cytomegalovirus serostatus. Donor age, sex, ethnicity and CMV serostatus were compiled alongside the repertoire data. Every discovery cohort repertoire had been produced on one sequencing platform. The study combined high-throughput TCR immunosequencing, statistical association of individual TCRs with disease status, and machine learning to predict cytomegalovirus infection status. In a later genetic analysis, genome-wide SNP genotypes for about 55% of the roughly 700 donors were used, and that subset was treated as a discovery cohort. To decide whether each TCR beta V gene segment behaved as functional or pseudogenic, an earlier analysis of fewer than 750 of the donors relied on high-throughput TCR beta sequencing. Several DR-DQ haplotypes were treated as single units for association and clustering because of strong linkage in the cohort. In a later analysis, previously published TCR beta repertoires from about 640 donors were re-analyzed and high-resolution HLA genotyping was added so that TCR occurrence patterns could be studied. The number of typed donors differed by locus: roughly 629-640 for A, B, C, DRB1 and DQB1; 522 for DQA1; about 600 for DPA1; and some 470 for DPB1. In the later analysis, no new phenotypic data were used to find candidate immune exposures; instead, reliance was placed on TCR beta sequences and their occurrence across donors. The aim of the study was to test whether cataloging public T cell receptors could identify signatures of past pathogen exposure. Among the roughly 390 genotyped donors, around 81% belonged to the genetic ancestry cluster associated with self-reported Caucasian donors. Approximately 310 gigabases of sequencing data and tens of millions of unique TCR sequences were included in an early release covering 550 to 800 HLA-typed donors. What the authors observed across the whole study: The sequencing pipeline was judged likely to have produced a cluster of highly shared sequence variants as a technical artifact. Because HLA typing was missing for some donors at each locus, association tests included only the typed subset. In a later analysis, over 15,000 TCR beta sequences were associated with specific HLA alleles at a false discovery rate of 0.05. This cohort had only TCR beta chains sequenced, and the lack of alpha or paired-chain data limited which features could be detected. In vitro tests confirmed that a few of the cytomegalovirus-associated TCR beta chains recognize cytomegalovirus antigens. A later analysis reported that several top co-occurrence clusters appeared linked to parvovirus B19, influenza, CMV and Epstein-Barr virus. The authors suggested that the approach could potentially be generalized to other disease states and immunological phenotypes. For the cohort, immune exposure information was limited to CMV serostatus. A later genetic analysis reported fewer N-insertions in productive TCRs among donors in an Asian-associated ancestry cluster than the roughly 690-donor mean. In a later analysis, HLA-associated TCR beta chains showed more clonal expansion and lower generation probabilities than non-associated chains that were equally common. Because counts were too low, 15 to 20 rarely observed V segments, including chromosome 9 orphons, were excluded from the earlier analysis of fewer than 650 of the donors. Roughly uniform sequencing depth across donors was assumed in presence/absence analyses, although this assumption may not hold. Broadly in line with IMGT annotations, most TCR beta V segments showed up in productive rearrangements about 87% or about 30% of the time in an earlier analysis of around 600 of the donors. When HLA alleles, especially DR and DQ, strongly co-occurred, attributing TCR associations to individual alleles was difficult. Cytomegalovirus status was reported to be diagnosed by the classifier with high specificity and sensitivity in both the original and validation cohorts. In a later genetic analysis, a missense DCLRE1C variant was associated with V-gene and J-gene trimming of TCR beta chains, and the association was replicated in an independent cohort. Correlated functional status among segregating V segments might reflect linkage disequilibrium, but an unknown experimental factor could not be ruled out. Because the 87-base-pair reads could not distinguish some IMGT-functional V segments, including TRBV6-2 and TRBV6-3, those segments were excluded. In a later analysis, TCR association rates were found to vary across HLA loci, with the most associated TCRs seen for DRB1 alleles and the fewest for HLA-C alleles. A further reported finding was that TCR beta sequences accurately predicted the HLA-A and HLA-B alleles for most subjects in the first cohort. While some public TCRs were present in many individuals, most TCR sequences turned up only very rarely across donors. In the study, around 160 TCR beta chains were listed as associated with cytomegalovirus. According to a later analysis, most CMV-associated TCR beta chains appeared to be HLA-restricted, and the HLA associations seemed to be driven largely by CMV exposure.

The cohort consisted of more than 650 healthy bone marrow donors. All cohort members were sampled while nominally healthy, although unrecorded immune exposures were likely present. The donor was CMV seronegative and belonged to the group of under 400 seronegative cohort members. A peripheral blood sample was collected from each donor, and TCR beta sequencing was performed on peripheral blood mononuclear cells. Genomic DNA extraction from the blood cell samples was performed with the Qiagen DNeasy Blood Extraction Kit. Library creation used the immunoSEQ multiplex PCR assay. For the multiplex PCR, a mixture combining 60 forward primers for TCR Vbeta segments and 13 reverse primers for TCR Jbeta segments was used. Amplification of the CDR3 region of rearranged TCR beta genes was performed with a multiplex PCR assay on genomic DNA. The amplified TCR beta libraries were sequenced on the Illumina HiSeq System as 87-base-pair reads. For the original study's pipeline: In a later analysis, roughly 80 million unique TCR beta chains were counted across the 650 to 700 repertoires, and around 10 million of these chains were shared by at least two donors. Raw reads were error-corrected and collapsed into unique sequences by a nearest-neighbor algorithm in which closely related sequences were merged to remove PCR and sequencing errors. CDR3 sequences were aligned to IMGT reference sequences to assign V, D and J gene segments. For a sequence to be retained, a match of at least six nucleotides to both a V gene segment and a J gene segment was required. Rearrangements were classified as productive when the CDR3 lacked stop codons and remained in frame with V and J, and all other rearrangements were classified as non-productive. CDR3 was defined according to IMGT convention as the region running from the second conserved V-encoded cysteine to the conserved J-encoded phenylalanine. The earlier analysis of about 590 of the donors excluded sequences that lacked an unambiguous match to a single V gene segment. An earlier analysis of 587 of the donors called V segments functional above 56.7% productive rearrangements and segregating when the between-donor standard deviation exceeded 5%. A statistical classification framework was developed to diagnose cytomegalovirus status using the catalog of TCR beta chain sequences. In a later analysis, V and J genes were assigned by comparing TCR nucleotide sequences against IMGT/GENE-DB human TR gene sequences. In a later analysis, CDR3 sequences and most-parsimonious VDJ recombination scenarios were assigned using the TCRdist pipeline. A later analysis defined each TCR beta chain by its CDR3 amino acid sequence plus V-gene family, and excluded reads lacking a unique V-gene family. To address suspected cross-contamination and a sequencing artifact, a later analysis removed 592 highly shared, low-generation-probability nucleotide sequences. In a later analysis, a clonal expansion index was calculated for each public chain from normalized within-repertoire ranks of inferred template counts. In a later analysis, generation probabilities were computed with a VDJ recombination model fitted to out-of-frame rearrangements, and the resulting probabilities were checked against IGoR. Hypergeometric tests were used in a later analysis to score TCR-TCR, TCR-HLA and TCR-CMV co-occurrence, with a repertoire-size bias correction applied to the TCR pairs. False discovery rates were estimated in a later analysis by permuting HLA or CMV assignments 20 times. A later analysis grouped co-occurring TCRs with DBSCAN, adding TCRdist sequence similarity when clustering within HLA-allele-positive subsets. Repertoires with fewer than 30,000 or more than 120,000 public chains, plus five repertoires with anomalous nucleotide sharing, were excluded from co-occurrence clustering. TCRdb obtained this table from immuneACCESS and retained in-frame rearrangements with V and J assigned. These tables miss some clones; where compared with another copy, unresolved V genes account for less than half of the shortfall, and the remainder is unexplained. That table is the source of V, J and clone size, and D and trimming were worked out from the DNA. This sample holds some 130,000 clones; around 80% were observed only once. The ten biggest clones cover under 1.5% of the sample.

Concerning this clone itself: Its target antigen remains unknown. Base qualities are not provided; no much larger clone lies one nucleotide away.

V and J are trimmed by 4 bases and 6 bases, and the gene matches miss 10 bases of the junction. CDR3 length: 16 amino acids, cysteine to phenylalanine. The only DNA kept is the CDR3, 48 bases in frame from the first base. CDR1 is given as MNHNY and CDR2 as SVGAGI, both from the germline V gene (reference sequence). This TCR came from a female donor in good health and CMV-seronegative. The sequencing input was PBMCs. The chain was built from TRBV6-6 and TRBJ1-5, with 9 central nucleotides matching TRBD1. The CDR3 region reads CASSLLAGTGIQPQHF. Here is the DNA: TGTGCCAGCAGTTTACTTGCCGGGACAGGGATTCAGCCCCAGCATTTT.